The rows below give T cell receptor beta chains drawn from one sample of a study of cytomegalovirus exposure and HLA in healthy donors. The method was immunoSEQ multiplex PCR; TCRdb's version includes in-frame clones alone and lacks a portion of them. The sample holds some 110,000 clones, 70% to 80% seen once. The specimen sequenced was PBMCs. These receptors were obtained from a man aged 50-59 years in good health and CMV-seropositive. Both conserved end residues are part of each CDR3. Fields, in order: CDR3 DNA, CDR3 protein, D gene, V gene, clone size, J gene. D genes are given only for firm matches. The size of a clone is reported for some rows only, either as once, few or many, or as a class for expanded clones.

CDR3nt: TGTGCCAGTAGTAACACAGGGGGCAGCGGCAATCAGCCCCAGCATTTT
CDR3aa: CASSNTGGSGNQPQHF
d_gene: TRBD1
v_gene: TRBV19
abundance: -
j_gene: TRBJ1-5

CDR3nt: TGTGCCATCAGTGAGACAGGGGATCCCTCCCACGAGCAGTACTTC
CDR3aa: CAISETGDPSHEQYF
d_gene: TRBD1
v_gene: TRBV10-3
abundance: -
j_gene: TRBJ2-7

CDR3nt: TGTGCCAGCAGCGTAACAGGGCGGCTGACTGAAGCTTTCTTT
CDR3aa: CASSVTGRLTEAFF
d_gene: -
v_gene: TRBV9
abundance: -
j_gene: TRBJ1-1

CDR3nt: TGTGCCAGCAGCTTGGCCGGGGACAGGGGGACTGAAAAACTGTTTTTT
CDR3aa: CASSLAGDRGTEKLFF
d_gene: TRBD1
v_gene: TRBV5-4
abundance: -
j_gene: TRBJ1-4

CDR3nt: TGTGCCAGCAGCCTTACCGGGACAGTGAGCGAGCAGTACTTC
CDR3aa: CASSLTGTVSEQYF
d_gene: TRBD1
v_gene: TRBV7-9
abundance: -
j_gene: TRBJ2-7

CDR3nt: TGCGCCAGCAGCTTGGTGGGGGGGGGTAACCAAGAGACCCAGTACTTC
CDR3aa: CASSLVGGGNQETQYF
d_gene: TRBD2
v_gene: TRBV5-1
abundance: -
j_gene: TRBJ2-5

CDR3nt: TGTGCCAGCAGCTTACTCCCGGGGGGAAACAATGAGCAGTTCTTC
CDR3aa: CASSLLPGGNNEQFF
d_gene: TRBD2
v_gene: TRBV7-2
abundance: few
j_gene: TRBJ2-1

CDR3nt: TGTGCCAGCAGTCCGGGACAGACTAACTATGGCTACACCTTC
CDR3aa: CASSPGQTNYGYTF
d_gene: TRBD1
v_gene: TRBV5-4
abundance: -
j_gene: TRBJ1-2

CDR3nt: TGTGCCAGCAGCAAGGGGGTGGTCAACGCCGGGGAGCTGTTTTTT
CDR3aa: CASSKGVVNAGELFF
d_gene: -
v_gene: TRBV7-2
abundance: once
j_gene: TRBJ2-2

CDR3nt: TGTGCCAGCAGTTACCGGGGTTTGAGGACTGAAGCTTTCTTT
CDR3aa: CASSYRGLRTEAFF
d_gene: -
v_gene: TRBV6-5
abundance: -
j_gene: TRBJ1-1

CDR3nt: TGTGCCAGCAGCTTCGGGACAGGGGGCTACGAGCAGTACTTC
CDR3aa: CASSFGTGGYEQYF
d_gene: TRBD1
v_gene: TRBV7-9
abundance: -
j_gene: TRBJ2-7

CDR3nt: TGTGCCAGTAGTATTGTGAGGGACAGGGAAGAAGCTTTCTTT
CDR3aa: CASSIVRDREEAFF
d_gene: TRBD1
v_gene: TRBV19
abundance: -
j_gene: TRBJ1-1

CDR3nt: TGTGCCAGCTCACCAAGGAAAGGGGATACGTACCAAGAGACCCAGTACTTC
CDR3aa: CASSPRKGDTYQETQYF
d_gene: -
v_gene: TRBV18
abundance: -
j_gene: TRBJ2-5

CDR3nt: TGTGCCAGCAGCCAAGGGGGACAGGGGTTTGGGGAGCTGTTTTTT
CDR3aa: CASSQGGQGFGELFF
d_gene: TRBD1
v_gene: TRBV4-2
abundance: -
j_gene: TRBJ2-2

CDR3nt: TGTGCCAGCAGCTTTCGGACTAGCGGTTCCTACGAGCAGTACTTC
CDR3aa: CASSFRTSGSYEQYF
d_gene: TRBD2
v_gene: TRBV7-2
abundance: -
j_gene: TRBJ2-7

CDR3nt: TGTGCCAGCAGCTTAATGGCTTATGGCTACACCTTC
CDR3aa: CASSLMAYGYTF
d_gene: -
v_gene: TRBV7-2
abundance: -
j_gene: TRBJ1-2

CDR3nt: TGCGCCAGCAGCTTTACGGCAGGGGTCAAAACCGGGGAGCTGTTTTTT
CDR3aa: CASSFTAGVKTGELFF
d_gene: -
v_gene: TRBV5-1
abundance: -
j_gene: TRBJ2-2

CDR3nt: TGTGCCAGCAGTGCCAGGGGGCTAGATATGAACACTGAAGCTTTCTTT
CDR3aa: CASSARGLDMNTEAFF
d_gene: TRBD1
v_gene: TRBV2
abundance: -
j_gene: TRBJ1-1

CDR3nt: TGTGCCATCAGTGAAGGGGGTCCCGGGGAGCTGTTTTTT
CDR3aa: CAISEGGPGELFF
d_gene: -
v_gene: TRBV10-3
abundance: -
j_gene: TRBJ2-2

CDR3nt: TGCGCCAGCAGCCAAGAGTCCGGACTCCCCCCTACCTACGAGCAGTACTTC
CDR3aa: CASSQESGLPPTYEQYF
d_gene: -
v_gene: TRBV4-1
abundance: -
j_gene: TRBJ2-7

CDR3nt: TGTGCCAGCATCCCACGGGCTAGCGGGCCCTACAATGAGCAGTTCTTC
CDR3aa: CASIPRASGPYNEQFF
d_gene: TRBD2
v_gene: TRBV5-6
abundance: -
j_gene: TRBJ2-1

CDR3nt: TGTGCCAGCAGCCTAGGGATTTCTAGCGGGAGAAACAATGAGCAGTTCTTC
CDR3aa: CASSLGISSGRNNEQFF
d_gene: TRBD2
v_gene: TRBV7-2
abundance: -
j_gene: TRBJ2-1

CDR3nt: TGTGCCTGGGCGGCGATGGACACCATATATTTT
CDR3aa: CAWAAMDTIYF
d_gene: -
v_gene: TRBV30
abundance: -
j_gene: TRBJ1-3

CDR3nt: TGTGCCAGCAGCTTAGCGCTGACTTCCTACGAGCAGTACTTC
CDR3aa: CASSLALTSYEQYF
d_gene: -
v_gene: TRBV7-2
abundance: few
j_gene: TRBJ2-7

CDR3nt: TGTGCCAGCAGCTTAACTCGGGGGTTAAGCGACGAGCAGTACTTC
CDR3aa: CASSLTRGLSDEQYF
d_gene: -
v_gene: TRBV7-9
abundance: -
j_gene: TRBJ2-7

CDR3nt: TGTGCCAGCAGTTCCCTAGCCCGGGCCTCCTACGGCTACACCTTC
CDR3aa: CASSSLARASYGYTF
d_gene: -
v_gene: TRBV28
abundance: -
j_gene: TRBJ1-2

CDR3nt: TGTGCCAGCAGCCCCCGGACAGCACAAGGCTACACCTTC
CDR3aa: CASSPRTAQGYTF
d_gene: -
v_gene: TRBV14
abundance: -
j_gene: TRBJ1-2

CDR3nt: TGTGCCAGCAGTTACTCCCAGGGGGGCAATGAAGCTTTCTTT
CDR3aa: CASSYSQGGNEAFF
d_gene: TRBD1
v_gene: TRBV6-5
abundance: many
j_gene: TRBJ1-1

CDR3nt: TGTGCCAGTAGCCCCCTGAAGGGGGTTGGGGTAGGCTATGGCTACACCTTC
CDR3aa: CASSPLKGVGVGYGYTF
d_gene: -
v_gene: TRBV19
abundance: -
j_gene: TRBJ1-2

CDR3nt: TGTGCCACTGCCGGGACAGGGGAGGGAAATGGCTACACCTTC
CDR3aa: CATAGTGEGNGYTF
d_gene: TRBD1
v_gene: TRBV10-3
abundance: once
j_gene: TRBJ1-2

CDR3nt: TGTGCCAGCAGCCTTACAGGGCAACCTCGGGCTGAAGCTTTCTTT
CDR3aa: CASSLTGQPRAEAFF
d_gene: -
v_gene: TRBV9
abundance: -
j_gene: TRBJ1-1

CDR3nt: TGTGCCAGCAGTTCGATTAGCGGGTTCTCCTACAATGAGCAGTTCTTC
CDR3aa: CASSSISGFSYNEQFF
d_gene: TRBD2
v_gene: TRBV28
abundance: few
j_gene: TRBJ2-1

CDR3nt: TGTGCCAGCACCTTCGCCTACGAGCAGTACTTC
CDR3aa: CASTFAYEQYF
d_gene: -
v_gene: TRBV2
abundance: -
j_gene: TRBJ2-7

CDR3nt: TGTGCCAGTAGTCTGGCTAGCGGATCGGTGCTCTACGAGCAGTACTTC
CDR3aa: CASSLASGSVLYEQYF
d_gene: TRBD2
v_gene: TRBV19
abundance: -
j_gene: TRBJ2-7

CDR3nt: TGTGCCAGCAGCCAAGACGACAGGACTAACTATGGCTACACCTTC
CDR3aa: CASSQDDRTNYGYTF
d_gene: -
v_gene: TRBV4-2
abundance: few
j_gene: TRBJ1-2

CDR3nt: TGCGCCAGCAGCCAAACCGGGACAGGGGGCACAGATACGCAGTATTTT
CDR3aa: CASSQTGTGGTDTQYF
d_gene: TRBD1
v_gene: TRBV4-1
abundance: -
j_gene: TRBJ2-3

CDR3nt: TGTGCCAGCTCATACGACAGGGGCCTGACTGAAGCTTTCTTT
CDR3aa: CASSYDRGLTEAFF
d_gene: TRBD1
v_gene: TRBV18
abundance: -
j_gene: TRBJ1-1

CDR3nt: TGTGCCAGCAGTTCCCAGGGTCGCATACGGGCTAATGAAAAACTGTTTTTT
CDR3aa: CASSSQGRIRANEKLFF
d_gene: -
v_gene: TRBV2
abundance: -
j_gene: TRBJ1-4

CDR3nt: TGTGCCTGGAGTGGTAGTTACGACATTCAGTACTTC
CDR3aa: CAWSGSYDIQYF
d_gene: -
v_gene: TRBV30
abundance: -
j_gene: TRBJ2-4

CDR3nt: TGCAGCGTTACTATAGCGGGGGGAAACATTCAGTACTTC
CDR3aa: CSVTIAGGNIQYF
d_gene: TRBD2
v_gene: TRBV29-1
abundance: -
j_gene: TRBJ2-4

CDR3nt: TGTGCCAGCTCACCAAGAAGGACTGCTTCTCTCTCTGGAAACACCATATATTTT
CDR3aa: CASSPRRTASLSGNTIYF
d_gene: -
v_gene: TRBV18
abundance: -
j_gene: TRBJ1-3

CDR3nt: TGTGCCAGCAGTGGATGGACAGTACGATCCTACGAGCAGTACTTC
CDR3aa: CASSGWTVRSYEQYF
d_gene: -
v_gene: TRBV2
abundance: -
j_gene: TRBJ2-7

CDR3nt: TGCGCCAGCAGCCCCACCGGAGTAAATTCCTACGAGCAGTACTTC
CDR3aa: CASSPTGVNSYEQYF
d_gene: -
v_gene: TRBV5-1
abundance: -
j_gene: TRBJ2-7

CDR3nt: TGTGCCAGCAGTGCCAGCTCTGGGGCCAACGTCCTGACTTTC
CDR3aa: CASSASSGANVLTF
d_gene: -
v_gene: TRBV2
abundance: -
j_gene: TRBJ2-6

CDR3nt: TGTGCCAGCAGCTTAAGGGTGCGGGACGCGGGTGGCTACACCTTC
CDR3aa: CASSLRVRDAGGYTF
d_gene: -
v_gene: TRBV7-2
abundance: -
j_gene: TRBJ1-2

CDR3nt: TGTGCCAGCAGTTCGAGGGGGCAGAACACTGAAGCTTTCTTT
CDR3aa: CASSSRGQNTEAFF
d_gene: TRBD1
v_gene: TRBV6-6
abundance: few
j_gene: TRBJ1-1

CDR3nt: TGTGCCAGCAGCGTAGGACAGCACTACGAGCAGTACTTC
CDR3aa: CASSVGQHYEQYF
d_gene: -
v_gene: TRBV9
abundance: -
j_gene: TRBJ2-7

CDR3nt: TGTGCCAGCAGTGAAGCCCAGGGGGATTTCTACGAGCAGTACTTC
CDR3aa: CASSEAQGDFYEQYF
d_gene: TRBD1
v_gene: TRBV6-1
abundance: -
j_gene: TRBJ2-7

CDR3nt: TGCGCCAGCAGCCAAGGACTAGCGGGAGTAAACGAGCAGTACTTC
CDR3aa: CASSQGLAGVNEQYF
d_gene: TRBD2
v_gene: TRBV4-3
abundance: few
j_gene: TRBJ2-7

CDR3nt: TGTGCCAGCAGCCCCCAGGGTGGGGGGGAAAAACTGTTTTTT
CDR3aa: CASSPQGGGEKLFF
d_gene: -
v_gene: TRBV9
abundance: once
j_gene: TRBJ1-4

CDR3nt: TGTGCCAGTAAGACAGGGGGTCAGGTCTATGGCTACACCTTC
CDR3aa: CASKTGGQVYGYTF
d_gene: TRBD1
v_gene: TRBV6-1
abundance: -
j_gene: TRBJ1-2

CDR3nt: TGTGCCAGCAGTGCCCCCGGGGAGCAGTACTTC
CDR3aa: CASSAPGEQYF
d_gene: -
v_gene: TRBV2
abundance: -
j_gene: TRBJ2-5

CDR3nt: TGTGCCAGCAGTGATCCAGGCCAAGAGACCCAGTACTTC
CDR3aa: CASSDPGQETQYF
d_gene: -
v_gene: TRBV25-1
abundance: -
j_gene: TRBJ2-5

CDR3nt: TGTGCCAGCAGCTTGGGCCCAGGGGGCTACTATGGCTACACCTTC
CDR3aa: CASSLGPGGYYGYTF
d_gene: TRBD1
v_gene: TRBV5-6
abundance: -
j_gene: TRBJ1-2

CDR3nt: TGTGCCAGCAGCCCCGGGACAGGGGTGGAAAAACTGTTTTTT
CDR3aa: CASSPGTGVEKLFF
d_gene: TRBD1
v_gene: TRBV5-4
abundance: -
j_gene: TRBJ1-4